This is a list of T cell receptor beta chains from one sample in a study of radiation and T cells in renal cell carcinoma. Sequencing used immunoSEQ multiplex PCR; TCRdb keeps in-frame clones, though not all of them. This table has 140,000 or so clones, approximately 86% appearing once. Source: blood, taken from a patient whose treatment included radiotherapy and nephrectomy. The receptors shown here come from a woman between 45 and 65 years old with renal cell carcinoma. The CDR3 runs from the conserved cysteine through the conserved F or W. D genes are given only for firm matches. Size values are once, few and many counts, or a class for expanded clones, and some rows have none.

D gene: -
V gene: TRBV19
J gene: TRBJ1-2
clone size: -
CDR3 protein: CASSIRYRSDGYTF
CDR3 DNA: TGTGCCAGTAGTATTCGATACAGGTCGGATGGCTACACCTTC

D gene: -
V gene: TRBV21-1
J gene: TRBJ1-5
clone size: -
CDR3 protein: CASSKESRGANQPQHF
CDR3 DNA: TGTGCCAGCAGTAAAGAAAGCCGGGGGGCCAATCAGCCCCAGCATTTT

D gene: -
V gene: TRBV6-5
J gene: TRBJ2-1
clone size: -
CDR3 protein: CASTPGHLNEQFF
CDR3 DNA: TGTGCCAGCACCCCGGGTCACCTTAATGAGCAGTTCTTC

D gene: -
V gene: TRBV28
J gene: TRBJ2-7
clone size: -
CDR3 protein: CASSSPGSYEQYF
CDR3 DNA: TGTGCCAGCAGTTCGCCAGGGTCCTACGAGCAGTACTTC

D gene: -
V gene: TRBV19
J gene: TRBJ2-3
clone size: once
CDR3 protein: CASSIQGFSTDTQYF
CDR3 DNA: TGTGCCAGTAGTATACAGGGGTTTAGCACAGATACGCAGTATTTT

D gene: TRBD2
V gene: TRBV6-5
J gene: TRBJ2-7
clone size: -
CDR3 protein: CASAGTGGYEQYF
CDR3 DNA: TGTGCCAGCGCTGGGACGGGGGGCTACGAGCAGTACTTC

D gene: TRBD2
V gene: TRBV6-1
J gene: TRBJ2-7
clone size: -
CDR3 protein: CASSETSGGAFNSYEQYF
CDR3 DNA: TGTGCCAGCAGTGAGACTAGCGGGGGGGCCTTCAACTCCTACGAGCAGTACTTC

D gene: -
V gene: TRBV27
J gene: TRBJ1-2
clone size: -
CDR3 protein: CASSSTRRRGSYGYTF
CDR3 DNA: TGTGCCAGCAGTTCAACCCGGAGAAGAGGAAGCTATGGCTACACCTTC

D gene: -
V gene: TRBV7-2
J gene: TRBJ2-7
clone size: -
CDR3 protein: CASSLEFGGSYEQYF
CDR3 DNA: TGTGCCAGCAGCTTAGAGTTCGGAGGCAGCTACGAGCAGTACTTC

D gene: -
V gene: TRBV29-1
J gene: TRBJ1-1
clone size: -
CDR3 protein: CSVYRAEAFF
CDR3 DNA: TGCAGCGTTTACAGGGCTGAAGCTTTCTTT

D gene: TRBD2
V gene: TRBV18
J gene: TRBJ2-5
clone size: -
CDR3 protein: CASSSGLAGGQETQYF
CDR3 DNA: TGTGCCAGCTCATCTGGACTAGCGGGGGGACAAGAGACCCAGTACTTC

D gene: TRBD2
V gene: TRBV9
J gene: TRBJ2-3
clone size: -
CDR3 protein: CASSVGTSGGTTEGQYF
CDR3 DNA: TGTGCCAGCAGCGTGGGGACTAGCGGGGGGACAACTGAGGGGCAGTATTTT

D gene: -
V gene: TRBV18
J gene: TRBJ2-5
clone size: once
CDR3 protein: CASSPQAGFEETQYF
CDR3 DNA: TGTGCCAGCTCACCACAGGCGGGATTCGAAGAGACCCAGTACTTC

D gene: -
V gene: TRBV10-1
J gene: TRBJ2-1
clone size: -
CDR3 protein: CASLRGDSYNEQFF
CDR3 DNA: TGCGCCAGCTTAAGGGGGGACTCCTACAATGAGCAGTTCTTC

D gene: TRBD1
V gene: TRBV6-4
J gene: TRBJ1-5
clone size: -
CDR3 protein: CASTSPRQGIAGNQPQHF
CDR3 DNA: TGTGCCAGCACCTCGCCCCGACAGGGGATCGCCGGTAATCAGCCCCAGCATTTT

D gene: -
V gene: TRBV14
J gene: TRBJ2-1
clone size: -
CDR3 protein: CASSQFFEQFF
CDR3 DNA: TGTGCCAGCAGCCAGTTTTTTGAGCAGTTCTTC

D gene: TRBD1
V gene: TRBV30
J gene: TRBJ1-5
clone size: -
CDR3 protein: CAWNRGPNYNQPQHF
CDR3 DNA: TGTGCCTGGAACAGGGGTCCTAATTACAATCAGCCCCAGCATTTT

D gene: -
V gene: TRBV28
J gene: TRBJ1-5
clone size: -
CDR3 protein: CASSLWEGQPQHF
CDR3 DNA: TGTGCCAGCAGTTTATGGGAAGGCCAGCCCCAGCATTTT